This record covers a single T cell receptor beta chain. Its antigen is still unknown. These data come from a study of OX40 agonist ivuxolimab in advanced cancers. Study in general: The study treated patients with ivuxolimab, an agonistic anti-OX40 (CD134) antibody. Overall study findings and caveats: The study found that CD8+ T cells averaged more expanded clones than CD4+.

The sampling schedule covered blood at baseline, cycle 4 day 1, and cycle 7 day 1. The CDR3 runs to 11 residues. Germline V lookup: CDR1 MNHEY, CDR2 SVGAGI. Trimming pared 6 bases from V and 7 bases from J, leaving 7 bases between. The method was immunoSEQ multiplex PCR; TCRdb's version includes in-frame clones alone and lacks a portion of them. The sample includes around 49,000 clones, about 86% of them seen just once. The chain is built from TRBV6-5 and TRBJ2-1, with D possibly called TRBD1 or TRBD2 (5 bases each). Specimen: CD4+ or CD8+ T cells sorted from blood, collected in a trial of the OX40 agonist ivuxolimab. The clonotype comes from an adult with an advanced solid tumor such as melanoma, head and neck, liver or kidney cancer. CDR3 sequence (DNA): TGTGCCAGCAGCTGGGGGAATGAGCAGTTCTTC. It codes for CASSWGNEQFF.